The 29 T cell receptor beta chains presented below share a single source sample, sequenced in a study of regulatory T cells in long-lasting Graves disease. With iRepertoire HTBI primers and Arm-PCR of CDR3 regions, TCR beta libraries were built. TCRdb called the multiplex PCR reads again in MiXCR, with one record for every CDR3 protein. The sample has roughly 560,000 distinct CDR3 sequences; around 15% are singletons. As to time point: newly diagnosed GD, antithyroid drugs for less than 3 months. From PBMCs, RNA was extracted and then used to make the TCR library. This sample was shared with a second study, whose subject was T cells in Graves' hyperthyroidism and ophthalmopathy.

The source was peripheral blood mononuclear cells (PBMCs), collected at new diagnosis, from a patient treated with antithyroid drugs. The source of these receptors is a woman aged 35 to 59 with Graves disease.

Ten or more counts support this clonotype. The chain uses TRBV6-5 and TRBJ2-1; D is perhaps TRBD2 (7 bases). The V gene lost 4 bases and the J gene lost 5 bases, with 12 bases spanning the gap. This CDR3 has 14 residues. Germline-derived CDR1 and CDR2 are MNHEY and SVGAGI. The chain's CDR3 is CASSSGGRDNEQFF. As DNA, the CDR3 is TGTGCCAGCAGTTCCGGGGGGCGAGACAATGAGCAGTTCTTC.

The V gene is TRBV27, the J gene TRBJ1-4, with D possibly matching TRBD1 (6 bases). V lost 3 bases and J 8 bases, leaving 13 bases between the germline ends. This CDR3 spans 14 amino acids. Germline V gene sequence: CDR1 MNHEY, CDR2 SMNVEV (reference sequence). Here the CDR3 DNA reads TGTGCCAGCAGTTTTGCAGGGGTAGGGGAAAAACTGTTTTTT. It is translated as CASSFAGVGEKLFF.

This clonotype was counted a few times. The CDR3: CASSLGTDSVGEKLFF. In DNA, the CDR3 is TGTGCCAGCAGCTTGGGGACGGACTCTGTGGGGGAAAAACTGTTTTTT. The rearrangement links TRBV5-6 to TRBJ1-4; D is uncertain. Germline loops: CDR1 SGHDT, CDR2 YYEEEE. Trimming took 0 bases from V and 8 from J, leaving 17 bases between them. The CDR3 runs to 16 residues.

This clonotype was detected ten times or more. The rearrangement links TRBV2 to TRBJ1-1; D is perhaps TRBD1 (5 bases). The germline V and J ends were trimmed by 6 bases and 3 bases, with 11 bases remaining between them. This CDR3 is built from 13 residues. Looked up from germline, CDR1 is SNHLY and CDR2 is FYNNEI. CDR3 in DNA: TGTGCCAGCAGCCAGGGTGAGGACACTGAAGCTTTCTTT. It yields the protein CASSQGEDTEAFF. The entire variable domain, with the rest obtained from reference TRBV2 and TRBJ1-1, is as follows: EPEVTQTPSHQVTQMGQEVILRCVPISNHLYFYWYRQILGQKVEFLVSFYNNEISEKSEIFDDQFSVERPDGSNFTLKIRSTKLEDSAMYFCASSQGEDTEAFFGQGTRLTVV.

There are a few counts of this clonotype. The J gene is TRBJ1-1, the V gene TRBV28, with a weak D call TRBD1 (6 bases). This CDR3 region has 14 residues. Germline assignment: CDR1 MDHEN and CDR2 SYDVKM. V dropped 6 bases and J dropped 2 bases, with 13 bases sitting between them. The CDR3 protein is CASSSGQFNTEAFF. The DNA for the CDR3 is TGTGCCAGCAGCTCCGGACAGTTCAACACTGAAGCTTTCTTT.

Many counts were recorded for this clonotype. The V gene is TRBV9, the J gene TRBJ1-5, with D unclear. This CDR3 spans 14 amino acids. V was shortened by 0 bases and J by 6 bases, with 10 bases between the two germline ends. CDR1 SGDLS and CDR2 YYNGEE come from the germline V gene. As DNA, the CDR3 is TGTGCCAGCAGCGTAGGCGGTCCGGGTCAGCCCCAGCATTTT. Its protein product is CASSVGGPGQPQHF.

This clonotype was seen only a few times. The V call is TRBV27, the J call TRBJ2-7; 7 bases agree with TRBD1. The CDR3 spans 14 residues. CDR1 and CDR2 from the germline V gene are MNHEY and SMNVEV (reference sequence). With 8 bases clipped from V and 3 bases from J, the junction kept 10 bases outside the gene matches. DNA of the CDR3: TGTGCCAGCCGACGGGACAGCGAACTCTACGAGCAGTACTTC. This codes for CASRRDSELYEQYF.

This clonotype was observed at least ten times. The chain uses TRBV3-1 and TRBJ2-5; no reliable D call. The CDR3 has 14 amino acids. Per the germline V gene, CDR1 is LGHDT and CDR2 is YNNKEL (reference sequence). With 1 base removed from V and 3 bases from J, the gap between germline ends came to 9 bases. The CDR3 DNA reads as TGTGCCAGCAGCCAAGGTGCAGGCGAAGAGACCCAGTACTTC. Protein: CASSQGAGEETQYF.

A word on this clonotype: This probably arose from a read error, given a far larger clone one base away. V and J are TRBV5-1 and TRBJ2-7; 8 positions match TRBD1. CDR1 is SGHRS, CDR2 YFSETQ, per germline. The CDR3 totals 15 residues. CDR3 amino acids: CVSSLWGTGDYEQYF. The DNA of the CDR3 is TGTGTCAGCAGCTTGTGGGGGACAGGAGACTACGAGCAGTACTTC. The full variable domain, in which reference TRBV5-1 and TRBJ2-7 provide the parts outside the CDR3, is KAGVTQTPRYLIKTRGQQVTLSCSPISGHRSVSWYQQTPGQGLQFLFEYFSETQRNKGNFPGRFSGRQFSNSRSEMNVSTLELGDSALYLCVSSLWGTGDYEQYFGPGTRLTVT.

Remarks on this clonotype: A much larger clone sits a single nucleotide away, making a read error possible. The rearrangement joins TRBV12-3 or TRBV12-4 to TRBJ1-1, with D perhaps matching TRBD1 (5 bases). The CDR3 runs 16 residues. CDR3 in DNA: TGTACCAGCAGTTTTTTCCCTTTGGGGGTGAACACTGAAGCTTTCTTT. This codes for CTSSFFPLGVNTEAFF.

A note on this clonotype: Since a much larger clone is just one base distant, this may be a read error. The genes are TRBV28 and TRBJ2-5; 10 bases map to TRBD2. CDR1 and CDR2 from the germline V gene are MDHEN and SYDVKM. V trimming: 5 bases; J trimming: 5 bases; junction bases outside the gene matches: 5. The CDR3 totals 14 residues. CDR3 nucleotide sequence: TGTGCCAGCAGTATCGAACTAGCGGGGGAGACCCAGTACTTC. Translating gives CASSIELAGETQYF.

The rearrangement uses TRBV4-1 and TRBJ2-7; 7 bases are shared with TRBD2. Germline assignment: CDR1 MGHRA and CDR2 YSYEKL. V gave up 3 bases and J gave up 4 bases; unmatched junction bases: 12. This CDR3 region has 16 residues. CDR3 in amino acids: CASSQVTGLSFYEQYF. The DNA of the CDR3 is TGCGCCAGCAGCCAGGTCACGGGACTATCCTTTTACGAGCAGTACTTC.

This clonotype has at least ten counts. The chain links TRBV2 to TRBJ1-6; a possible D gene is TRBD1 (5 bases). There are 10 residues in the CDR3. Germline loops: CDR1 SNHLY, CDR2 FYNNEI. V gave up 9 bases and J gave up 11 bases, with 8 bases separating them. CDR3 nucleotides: TGTGCCAGTCTGGGGCCACCCCTCCACTTT. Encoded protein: CASLGPPLHF.

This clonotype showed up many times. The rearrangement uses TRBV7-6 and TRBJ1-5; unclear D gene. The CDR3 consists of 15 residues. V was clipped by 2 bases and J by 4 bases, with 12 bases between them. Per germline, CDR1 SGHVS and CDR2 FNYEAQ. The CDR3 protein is CASSLLYGINQPQHF. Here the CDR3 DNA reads TGTGCCAGCAGCTTATTGTACGGGATTAATCAGCCCCAGCATTTT.

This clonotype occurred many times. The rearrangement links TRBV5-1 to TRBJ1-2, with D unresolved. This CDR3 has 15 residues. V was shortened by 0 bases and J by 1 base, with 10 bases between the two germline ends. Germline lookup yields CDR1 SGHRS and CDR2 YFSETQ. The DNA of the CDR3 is TGCGCCAGCAGCTTGGGTACGCAGGATAACTATGGCTACACCTTC. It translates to CASSLGTQDNYGYTF.

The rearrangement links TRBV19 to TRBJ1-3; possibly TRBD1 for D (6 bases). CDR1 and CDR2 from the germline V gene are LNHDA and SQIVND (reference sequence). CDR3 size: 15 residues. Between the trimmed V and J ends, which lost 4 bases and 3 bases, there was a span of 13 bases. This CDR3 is CASSTLGGIGNTIYF. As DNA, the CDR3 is TGTGCCAGTAGTACCTTAGGGGGGATTGGAAACACCATATATTTT.

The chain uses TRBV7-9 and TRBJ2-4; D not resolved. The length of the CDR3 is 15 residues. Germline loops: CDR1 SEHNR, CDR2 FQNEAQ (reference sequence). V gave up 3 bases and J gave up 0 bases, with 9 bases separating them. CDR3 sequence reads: CASSFLEEAKNIQYF. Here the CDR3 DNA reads TGTGCCAGCAGCTTCCTTGAGGAAGCCAAAAACATTCAGTACTTC.

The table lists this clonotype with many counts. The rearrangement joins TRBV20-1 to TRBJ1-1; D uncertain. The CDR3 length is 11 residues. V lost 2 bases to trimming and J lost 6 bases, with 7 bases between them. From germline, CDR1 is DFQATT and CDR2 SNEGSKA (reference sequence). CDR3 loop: CSARSGPEAFF. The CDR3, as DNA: TGCAGTGCTAGAAGTGGCCCTGAAGCTTTCTTT.

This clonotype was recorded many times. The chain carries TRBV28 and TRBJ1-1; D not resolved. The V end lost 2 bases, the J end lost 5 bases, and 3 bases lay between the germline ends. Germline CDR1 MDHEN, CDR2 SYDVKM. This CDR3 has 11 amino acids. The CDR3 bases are TGTGCCAGCAGTTTAATGACTGAAGCTTTCTTT. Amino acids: CASSLMTEAFF. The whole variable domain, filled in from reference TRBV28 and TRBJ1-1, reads DVKVTQSSRYLVKRTGEKVFLECVQDMDHENMFWYRQDPGLGLRLIYFSYDVKMKEKGDIPEGYSVSREKKERFSLILESASTNQTSMYLCASSLMTEAFFGQGTRLTVV.

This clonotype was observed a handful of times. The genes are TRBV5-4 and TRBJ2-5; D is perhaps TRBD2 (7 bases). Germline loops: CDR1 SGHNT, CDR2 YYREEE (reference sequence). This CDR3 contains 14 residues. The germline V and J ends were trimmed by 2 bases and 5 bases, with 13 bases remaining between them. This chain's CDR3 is CASSFRGGEETQYF. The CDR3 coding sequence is TGTGCCAGCAGCTTCCGAGGGGGGGAGGAGACCCAGTACTTC.

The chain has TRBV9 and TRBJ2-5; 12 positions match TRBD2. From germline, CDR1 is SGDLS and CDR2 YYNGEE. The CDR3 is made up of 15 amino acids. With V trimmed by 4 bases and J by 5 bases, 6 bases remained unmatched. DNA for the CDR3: TGTGCCAGCAGCTGGGCTAGCGGGAGGGATGAGACCCAGTACTTC. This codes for CASSWASGRDETQYF.

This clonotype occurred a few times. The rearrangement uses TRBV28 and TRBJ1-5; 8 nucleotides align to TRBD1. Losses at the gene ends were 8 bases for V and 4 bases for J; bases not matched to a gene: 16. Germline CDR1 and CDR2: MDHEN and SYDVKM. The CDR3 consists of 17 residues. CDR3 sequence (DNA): TGTGCCAGCTACACCCCCCCTGGGACAGGCATTAATCAGCCCCAGCATTTT. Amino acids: CASYTPPGTGINQPQHF. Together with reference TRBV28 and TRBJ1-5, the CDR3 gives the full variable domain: DVKVTQSSRYLVKRTGEKVFLECVQDMDHENMFWYRQDPGLGLRLIYFSYDVKMKEKGDIPEGYSVSREKKERFSLILESASTNQTSMYLCASYTPPGTGINQPQHFGDGTRLSIL.

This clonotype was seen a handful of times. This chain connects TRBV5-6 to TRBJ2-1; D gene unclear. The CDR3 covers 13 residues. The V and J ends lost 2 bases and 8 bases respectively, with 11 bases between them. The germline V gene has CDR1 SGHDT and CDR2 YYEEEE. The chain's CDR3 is CASSFEVFDEQFF. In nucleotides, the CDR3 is TGTGCCAGCAGCTTTGAAGTGTTCGATGAGCAGTTCTTC.

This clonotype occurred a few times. The CDR3 is CASSPVGVPEKLFF. The CDR3 region has the DNA TGTGCCAGCTCACCTGTTGGGGTCCCTGAAAAACTGTTTTTT. This sequence joins TRBV18 and TRBJ1-4, with unresolved D. Per germline, CDR1 KGHSH and CDR2 LQKENI. V was trimmed by 3 bases and J by 7 bases, leaving 12 bases between them. There are 14 residues in the CDR3.

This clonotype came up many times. CDR3 protein: CASRQDRVATNEKLFF. Written as DNA, the CDR3 is TGTGCCAGCAGACAGGACAGAGTCGCAACTAATGAAAAACTGTTTTTT. V gene TRBV2 combines with J gene TRBJ1-4, with a tentative D call TRBD1 (6 bases). Per germline, CDR1 SNHLY and CDR2 FYNNEI. Trimming took 6 bases from V and 0 from J, leaving 14 bases between them. The CDR3 spans 16 residues.

CDR3 nucleotide sequence: TGCAGTGCTGATGCGGCAGGGACTAATGAAAAACTGTTTTTT. This encodes CSADAAGTNEKLFF. The chain combines TRBV20-1 with TRBJ1-4, with D possibly being TRBD1 (5 bases). The CDR3 totals 14 residues. V lost 5 bases and J lost 2, with 12 bases in between. Germline CDR1 is DFQATT and CDR2 is SNEGSKA (reference sequence).

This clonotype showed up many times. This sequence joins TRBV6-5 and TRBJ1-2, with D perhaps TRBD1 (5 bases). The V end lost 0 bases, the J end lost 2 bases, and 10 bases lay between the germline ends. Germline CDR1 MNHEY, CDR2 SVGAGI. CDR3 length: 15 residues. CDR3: CASSYSTRGNYGYTF. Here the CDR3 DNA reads TGTGCCAGCAGTTACTCGACGCGGGGGAACTATGGCTACACCTTC.

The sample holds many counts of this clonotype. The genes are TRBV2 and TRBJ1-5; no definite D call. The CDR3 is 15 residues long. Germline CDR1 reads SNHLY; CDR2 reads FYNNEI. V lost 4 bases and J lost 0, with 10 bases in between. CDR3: CASSGKLYSNQPQHF. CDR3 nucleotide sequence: TGTGCCAGCAGTGGGAAGCTGTATAGCAATCAGCCCCAGCATTTT.

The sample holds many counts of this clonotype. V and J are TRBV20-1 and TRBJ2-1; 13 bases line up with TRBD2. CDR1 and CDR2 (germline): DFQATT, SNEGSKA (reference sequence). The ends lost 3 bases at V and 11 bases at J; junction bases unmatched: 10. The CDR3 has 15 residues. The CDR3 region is CSASELAGGTHQQFF. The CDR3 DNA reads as TGCAGTGCTAGCGAACTAGCGGGGGGGACTCATCAGCAGTTCTTC.